A selection of T cell receptor beta chains follows, all from one sample in a study of CD8 T cells in ankylosing spondylitis. TCRdb recomputed calls from the 5' RACE reads with MiXCR, one row per CDR3 protein. This sample has 130,000 or so distinct CDR3 sequences, with around 7% found just once. Specimen: blood, either unsorted or a sorted T cell fraction (not recorded which). These TCRs come from a male donor with ankylosing spondylitis or in good health (not recorded which). Each CDR3 is given with its conserved first and last residue. The D gene is left open where the match is weak. Some rows have no size entry. The others give once, few or many, or a class for an expanded clone.

CDR3 DNA	CDR3 protein	V gene	J gene	D gene	clone size
TGTGCCATCAGTGGCGGTGGGGGCCGCGATACCTACGAGCAGTACTTC	CAISGGGGRDTYEQYF	TRBV10-3	TRBJ2-7	-	many
TGCGCCAGCAGCTTGGGGGATTCTGGGGCCAACGTCCTGACTTTC	CASSLGDSGANVLTF	TRBV5-1	TRBJ2-6	-	many
TGTGCCAGCAGCTTAGTGACTAGCGGGGACGAGCAGTACTTC	CASSLVTSGDEQYF	TRBV7-2	TRBJ2-7	TRBD2	few
TGCAGCGTTTACGAGCGGGAGGCCTACGAGCAGTACTTC	CSVYEREAYEQYF	TRBV29-1	TRBJ2-7	TRBD2	many
TGTGCCAGCAGTGACCTAGCGCCAGATACGCAGTATTTT	CASSDLAPDTQYF	TRBV2	TRBJ2-3	-	-
TGTGCCAGCAGCCACCAGGAAAACACTGAAGCTTTCTTT	CASSHQENTEAFF	TRBV3-1	TRBJ1-1	-	few
TGTGCCAGCAGCCCTACAGGGGTTGGAGCAGATACGCAGTATTTT	CASSPTGVGADTQYF	TRBV28	TRBJ2-3	TRBD1	many
TGCAGTGCTAGATCCAGGGAATGGGGGTACCAAGAGACCCAGTACTTC	CSARSREWGYQETQYF	TRBV20-1	TRBJ2-5	-	many
TGTGCCAGCAGCCAACTAGGTGGAGAGACCCAGTACTTC	CASSQLGGETQYF	TRBV14	TRBJ2-5	-	many
TGCGCCAGCAACCCCCTTCGGGGGCCTAACACCGGGGAGCTGTTTTTT	CASNPLRGPNTGELFF	TRBV5-1	TRBJ2-2	-	few
TGTGCCAGCAGTTCCTATGTGGGAGATACGCAGTATTTT	CASSSYVGDTQYF	TRBV6-6	TRBJ2-3	-	many
TGTGCCAGCAGCTTTCGGGACAGGGGACCCTACGAGCAGTACTTC	CASSFRDRGPYEQYF	TRBV7-9	TRBJ2-7	TRBD1	-
TGTGCCATGGACAGGGCCCCAGCTAACTATGGCTACACCTTC	CAMDRAPANYGYTF	TRBV30	TRBJ1-2	TRBD1	many
TGTGCCTGGAGTTCACCCGACAGGTTTAATTCACCCCTCCACTTT	CAWSSPDRFNSPLHF	TRBV30	TRBJ1-6	-	many
TGCGCCAGCAGCTTGACCACAGACTCCTACGAGCAGTACTTC	CASSLTTDSYEQYF	TRBV5-1	TRBJ2-7	-	many
TGTGCCACCCCCTCCGGGACTAGCGTTTCTGAGCAGTTCTTC	CATPSGTSVSEQFF	TRBV19	TRBJ2-1	TRBD2	-
TGTGCCATCGGCTTGGGGCTCCTCTCCGCGCTACGTGAGCAGTTCTTC	CAIGLGLLSALREQFF	TRBV5-4	TRBJ2-1	-	-
TGTGCCAGCAGCTCTGTCGGGACAGCTTACGAGCAGTACTTC	CASSSVGTAYEQYF	TRBV7-9	TRBJ2-7	TRBD1	many
TGCGCCAGCAGCCTTCAGACTGTTAAGAACACTGAAGCTTTCTTT	CASSLQTVKNTEAFF	TRBV5-1	TRBJ1-1	-	many
TGTGCCAGCAGCCAAGGCAGTTCGCTGATCAATGAGCAGTTCTTC	CASSQGSSLINEQFF	TRBV16	TRBJ2-1	-	many
TGTGCCACCAGCAGAGATCCGTACAGCTCACGGCAGTACTTC	CATSRDPYSSRQYF	TRBV15	TRBJ2-7	-	few
TGCAGTGCTTTCAGGGGAGAATCCTACGAGCAGTACTTC	CSAFRGESYEQYF	TRBV20-1	TRBJ2-7	-	-
TGTGCCAGCAGCCTAGGAACTTTGGAAGAGACCCAGTACTTC	CASSLGTLEETQYF	TRBV5-4	TRBJ2-5	-	-
TGCGCCAGCAGCCTCTCGCCGGGTAGCGGGACGTACAATGAGCAGTTCTTC	CASSLSPGSGTYNEQFF	TRBV4-3	TRBJ2-1	TRBD2	-
TGTGCCAGCAGTGCGGGGACCACAGATACGCAGTATTTT	CASSAGTTDTQYF	TRBV12-3/TRBV12-4	TRBJ2-3	-	many
TGCGCCAGCAGCTTGGACTTCTTAATCAAAGAGACCCAGTACTTC	CASSLDFLIKETQYF	TRBV5-1	TRBJ2-5	-	many
TGTGCCATCACGGACAGGGAAAACACCGGGGAGCTGTTTTTT	CAITDRENTGELFF	TRBV10-3	TRBJ2-2	TRBD1	many
TGTGCCAGCAGTGTCCGGACAGGGGTCGAGCAGTACTTC	CASSVRTGVEQYF	TRBV27	TRBJ2-7	TRBD1	many
TGCGCCAGCAGCTTAGCGACTACTCGGAACAATGAGCAGTTCTTC	CASSLATTRNNEQFF	TRBV5-1	TRBJ2-1	-	many
TGCGCCAGCAGCTTGGGGGCTAGCGGGAAAACAGATACGCAGTATTTT	CASSLGASGKTDTQYF	TRBV5-1	TRBJ2-3	TRBD2	many
TGTGCCAGCAGTGACCCTAGCGGTACGAACACCGGGGAGCTGTTTTTT	CASSDPSGTNTGELFF	TRBV6-2/TRBV6-3	TRBJ2-2	TRBD2	few
TGTGCCACCAGTGAGGCAAATACGCAGTATTTT	CATSEANTQYF	TRBV24-1	TRBJ2-3	-	many
TGTGCCAGCAGTTACTCGATCGTCGGGTTGCGGGAGCGCCACGGTGAGCAGTTCTTC	CASSYSIVGLRERHGEQFF	TRBV6-2/TRBV6-3	TRBJ2-1	TRBD2	many
TGTGCTAGTACGGGCCGGGAGACCCAGTACTTC	CASTGRETQYF	TRBV12-5	TRBJ2-5	-	-
TGTGCCAGCAGTTTGGGACCGTGGCAAGAGACCCAGTACTTC	CASSLGPWQETQYF	TRBV28	TRBJ2-5	-	few
TGCGCCAGCACCTCACCGGGACAAATCTCTGGGGCCAACGTCCTGACTTTC	CASTSPGQISGANVLTF	TRBV5-1	TRBJ2-6	-	many
TGTGCCAGCAGTCGACAGAACTATGGCTACACCTTC	CASSRQNYGYTF	TRBV12-3/TRBV12-4	TRBJ1-2	-	-
TGCGCCAGCAGCTTCCGACTAGCGGAGGTGTGGCCCTACAATGAGCAGTTCTTC	CASSFRLAEVWPYNEQFF	TRBV5-1	TRBJ2-1	TRBD2	many
TGCGCCAGCAGCTTGGTACCCTCTGGGGCCAACGTCCTGACTTTC	CASSLVPSGANVLTF	TRBV5-1	TRBJ2-6	-	many
TGTGCCAGCAGCTGGGCCGGACTTGCACAAGATACGCAGTATTTT	CASSWAGLAQDTQYF	TRBV5-6	TRBJ2-3	-	many
TGTGCCAGCACTTCCGGGACTGGCGGCTACGAGCAGTACTTC	CASTSGTGGYEQYF	TRBV28	TRBJ2-7	-	many
TGTGCCAGCAGTGGGGAAAGCAATCAGCCCCAGCATTTT	CASSGESNQPQHF	TRBV2	TRBJ1-5	-	many
TGCAGTGCTATGGTGGGAGGTAATGAGCAGTTCTTC	CSAMVGGNEQFF	TRBV20-1	TRBJ2-1	-	many
TGTGCCAGCAGCTTAGCAAGGGGGGCCAAAGAGACCCAGTACTTC	CASSLARGAKETQYF	TRBV7-9	TRBJ2-5	-	many
TGCGCCAGCAGCTGGACAGACAGGGGAGGACGTGGGGAGCTGTTTTTT	CASSWTDRGGRGELFF	TRBV5-1	TRBJ2-2	TRBD1	many
TGTGCCACCTGCCAAGGTTGGGGGCGAGAGGGGTACGAAAAACTGTTTTTT	CATCQGWGREGYEKLFF	TRBV3-1	TRBJ1-4	-	-
TGTGCCAGCAGCACCACCACAGATACGCAGTATTTT	CASSTTTDTQYF	TRBV7-9	TRBJ2-3	-	-